The 6 T cell receptor beta chains given below trace back to one sample, sequenced in a study of shared clonotypes between healthy human individuals. Profiled with immunoSEQ multiplex PCR; TCRdb holds only in-frame clones, not every one. The sample carries 2 million to 2.5 million clones, approximately 94% recorded once. The naive CD8 subset, CD45RO-negative cells positively selected for CCR7, excluded terminally differentiated effector memory CD45RA+ cells. Sequencing input: naive CD8+ T cells from PBMCs. Receptors originate from a man in his late teens or twenties in good health. Some clones in this sample may be carry-over from other donors' samples.

The chain recombines TRBV7-8 with TRBJ1-2, with 9 bases matching TRBD1. The ends lost 5 bases at V and 7 bases at J; junction bases unmatched: 5. The CDR3 is 13 residues long. Germline V gene sequence: CDR1 SGHVS, CDR2 FQNEAQ. The CDR3 reads CASSDGTGPGYTF. Written as DNA, the CDR3 is TGTGCCAGCAGCGACGGGACAGGGCCTGGCTACACCTTC.

Worth noting for this clone: The same CDR3 also results from other DNA sequences found in this sample. The J gene is TRBJ2-7, the V gene TRBV27; weak D call: TRBD2 (6 bases). Trimming took 3 bases from V and 0 from J, leaving 9 bases between them. CDR3 length: 14 amino acids. Germline V gene lookup returns CDR1 MNHEY and CDR2 SMNVEV (reference sequence). The CDR3 reads CASSLVGGSYEQYF. Here the CDR3 DNA reads TGTGCCAGCAGTTTGGTCGGGGGCTCCTACGAGCAGTACTTC.

V and J are TRBV2 and TRBJ2-3; tentatively, D is TRBD2 (5 bases). Trimming took 8 bases from V and 1 from J, leaving 16 bases between them. This CDR3 has 15 residues. Germline V lookup: CDR1 SNHLY, CDR2 FYNNEI. In nucleotides, the CDR3 is TGTGCCAGCCCGGGTGGCGGGCGTCGCACAGATACGCAGTATTTT. Translation gives CASPGGGRRTDTQYF.

The chain carries TRBV6-1 and TRBJ2-2, with TRBD1 matching 10 bases. CDR1 and CDR2 (germline): MNHNS, SASEGT. The V segment lost 10 bases and the J segment 6 bases; nucleotides outside the gene matches: 8. This CDR3 is 14 amino acids long. In DNA form, the CDR3 reads TGTGCCACTACGACAGGGGGCTTGCCCGGGGAGCTGTTTTTT. Its protein is CATTTGGLPGELFF.

The J gene is TRBJ2-7, the V gene TRBV5-5; D uncertain. The CDR3 is 13 residues long. CDR1 and CDR2 from the germline V gene are SGHKS and YYEKEE (reference sequence). The V end lost 4 bases, the J end lost 3 bases, and 11 bases lay between the germline ends. Here the CDR3 DNA reads TGTGCCAGCAGCGGGTTCACCCTCTACGAGCAGTACTTC. Protein sequence: CASSGFTLYEQYF.

V usage is TRBV7-9 and J usage is TRBJ2-7; the match to TRBD1 covers 9 bases. Trimming took 5 bases from V and 5 from J; bases not matched to a gene: 10. Germline assignment: CDR1 SEHNR and CDR2 FQNEAQ (reference sequence). The CDR3 loop spans 15 amino acids. In nucleotides, the CDR3 is TGTGCCAGCAGCGCAACGAACAGGGGGCTCAACGAGCAGTACTTC. It translates to CASSATNRGLNEQYF.